A single sample gave rise to the 23 T cell receptor beta chains below, sequenced in a study of Graves' ophthalmopathy and Graves' hyperthyroidism. RNA transcripts were the source from which TCR beta CDR3 regions were amplified. An opening RT-PCR round employed HTBI primers and preceded a second-round multiplex PCR. TCRdb called the multiplex PCR reads again in MiXCR, with one record for every CDR3 protein. The sample contains around 400,000 distinct CDR3 sequences, around a fifth of which appear only once. The material sequenced was peripheral blood. The receptors derive from a woman aged 18-29 years with stable Graves' hyperthyroidism.

The sample holds many counts of this clonotype. The rearrangement uses TRBV19 and TRBJ1-5; 10 bases fit TRBD1. CDR1 is LNHDA, CDR2 SQIVND, per germline (reference sequence). Losses at the gene ends were 4 bases for V and 5 bases for J; bases not matched to a gene: 5. The CDR3 runs to 15 residues. As DNA, the CDR3 is TGTGCCAGTAGTAGGGGACAGGGGTTCGATCAGCCCCAGCATTTT. It encodes CASSRGQGFDQPQHF.

This clonotype appeared many times. This chain links TRBV7-2 with TRBJ2-7; 9 positions agree with TRBD2. The V segment lost 5 bases and the J segment 3 bases; nucleotides outside the gene matches: 5. Germline V gene data show CDR1 as SGHTA and CDR2 as FQGNSA. The CDR3 runs 14 residues. The CDR3 DNA sequence: TGTGCCAGCAGCCTCTTTAGCGGGAGCTACGAGCAGTACTTC. Its protein is CASSLFSGSYEQYF. The variable domain in full, with the rest retrieved from reference TRBV7-2 and TRBJ2-7, is GAGVSQSPSNKVTEKGKDVELRCDPISGHTALYWYRQSLGQGLEFLIYFQGNSAPDKSGLPSDRFSAERTGGSVSTLTIQRTQQEDSAVYLCASSLFSGSYEQYFGPGTRLTVT.

This clonotype showed up many times. This rearrangement joins TRBV5-4 to TRBJ2-5; possible D gene TRBD1, 5 bases. V gave up 4 bases and J gave up 7 bases, with 14 bases separating them. The germline CDR1 and CDR2 sequences are SGHNT and YYREEE (reference sequence). This CDR3 has 13 amino acids. The DNA for the CDR3 is TGTGCCAGCAGCCAAGATGCAGGGTGGACCCAGTACTTC. Residues: CASSQDAGWTQYF. Full variable domain (missing parts from reference TRBV5-4 and TRBJ2-5): ETGVTQSPTHLIKTRGQQVTLRCSSQSGHNTVSWYQQALGQGPQFIFQYYREEENGRGNFPPRFSGLQFPNYSSELNVNALELDDSALYLCASSQDAGWTQYFGPGTRLLVL.

This clonotype was counted at least ten times. The V call is TRBV12-3 or TRBV12-4, the J call TRBJ1-1; the D gene is possibly TRBD1 (5 bases). The CDR3 length is 11 residues. The V and J ends lost 7 bases and 6 bases respectively, with 9 bases between them. CDR3 in amino acids: CASTQGPEAFF. As DNA, the CDR3 is TGTGCCAGCACCCAGGGACCTGAAGCTTTCTTT.

At least ten counts were recorded for this clonotype. The V and J genes are TRBV20-1 and TRBJ2-7, with 12 bases fitting TRBD2. V trimming: 3 bases; J trimming: 7 bases; junction bases outside the gene matches: 4. The V gene's germline CDR1 is DFQATT and CDR2 SNEGSKA (reference sequence). The length of the CDR3 is 13 residues. CDR3 in amino acids: CSARTSGRQEQYF. The CDR3 bases are TGCAGTGCTAGGACTAGCGGGAGACAAGAGCAGTACTTC.

This clonotype was observed many times. The rearrangement links TRBV6-2 or TRBV6-3 to TRBJ2-6; D may be TRBD1 (6 bases). The CDR3 is 16 residues long. Germline V lookup: CDR1 MNHEY, CDR2 SVGEGT. The ends were cut back, 3 bases at V and 0 bases at J, with 9 bases in the middle. CDR3 sequence (DNA): TGTGCCAGCAGTTATACAGGGACCTCTGGGGCCAACGTCCTGACTTTC. This sequence encodes CASSYTGTSGANVLTF.

The rearrangement uses TRBV7-8 and TRBJ1-1; D call uncertain. Trimming shortened V by 4 bases and J by 4 bases, and 13 bases separated the two germline ends. CDR1 and CDR2 from the germline V gene are SGHVS and FQNEAQ. The CDR3 runs to 14 residues. The CDR3 DNA sequence: TGTGCCAGCAGCTCCCGCGGAGGCAGCACTGAAGCTTTCTTT. This translates into CASSSRGGSTEAFF.

This clonotype was seen repeatedly, ten times or more. This sequence joins TRBV29-1 and TRBJ1-2; a possible D gene is TRBD1 (5 bases). Germline V gene sequence: CDR1 SQVTM, CDR2 ANQGSEA. The V gene lost 0 bases and the J gene lost 8 bases, with 7 bases spanning the gap. This CDR3 is built from 11 residues. The CDR3 nucleotides are TGCAGCGTTGAAGATGGGGCGGGCTACACCTTC. It specifies CSVEDGAGYTF. Full variable domain (missing parts from reference TRBV29-1 and TRBJ1-2): SAVISQKPSRDICQRGTSLTIQCQVDSQVTMMFWYRQQPGQSLTLIATANQGSEATYESGFVIDKFPISRPNLTFSTLTVSNMSPEDSSIYLCSVEDGAGYTFGSGTRLTVV.

This clonotype was detected ten times or more. The chain couples TRBV6-5 to TRBJ2-7; D gene ambiguous. The length of the CDR3 is 13 residues. CDR1 is MNHEY and CDR2 is SVGAGI in the germline V gene. Trimming took 11 bases from V and 3 from J, leaving 17 bases between them. For the CDR3, the DNA is TGTGCCGTCAAGAGAGGTATCGGCTACGAGCAGTACTTC. Its translation: CAVKRGIGYEQYF.

This clonotype was recorded many times. The chain employs TRBV11-2 and TRBJ1-2, with D unresolved. V was trimmed by 5 bases and J by 0 bases, leaving 7 bases between them. There are 13 residues in the CDR3. Germline CDR1 is SGHAT and CDR2 is FQNNGV. CDR3 coding DNA: TGTGCCAGCAGCCCGACTTCTAACTATGGCTACACCTTC. Its translation: CASSPTSNYGYTF.

The CDR3 DNA reads as TGTGCCAGCAGTCCCGGGGGCTCCGAGCAGTACTTC. Residues: CASSPGGSEQYF. J is TRBJ2-7 and V is TRBV6-2 or TRBV6-3, with D perhaps given as TRBD1 or TRBD2 (6 bases each). The V gene's germline CDR1 is MNHEY and CDR2 SVGEGT. The CDR3 contains 12 residues. With 5 bases removed from V and 6 bases from J, the gap between germline ends came to 11 bases.

This clonotype was counted many times. The genes are TRBV6-1 and TRBJ2-7, with 10 bases identical to TRBD2. The CDR3 is 14 amino acids. With 6 bases clipped from V and 3 bases from J, the junction kept 5 bases outside the gene matches. Looked up from germline, CDR1 is MNHNS and CDR2 is SASEGT. CDR3 in amino acids: CASRGTSDLYEQYF. The CDR3 nucleotides read TGTGCCAGCAGGGGGACTAGCGATCTCTACGAGCAGTACTTC.

This clonotype was counted a few times. This CDR3 fails to terminate in the conserved phenylalanine or tryptophan, so it likely reflects a read error. This chain joins TRBV7-2 and TRBJ1-1, with D possibly being TRBD1 (5 bases). Germline V CDR1 and CDR2: SGHTA, FQGNSA. This CDR3 spans 15 amino acids. Trimming removed 0 bases from V and 2 bases from J, with 10 bases in between. CDR3 amino acids: CASSLAAGSNTEAFV. In nucleotides, the CDR3 is TGTGCCAGCAGCTTAGCGGCAGGGTCAAACACTGAAGCTTTCGTT.

In this sample, this clonotype turned up many times. CDR3 sequence reads: CASSITSGRHTGELFF. DNA for the CDR3: TGTGCCAGCAGTATAACTAGCGGGAGACACACCGGGGAGCTGTTTTTT. The V gene is TRBV28, the J gene TRBJ2-2; 11 bases line up with TRBD2. After removal of 5 bases from V and 3 bases from J, the junction contained 5 bases not matched to a gene. This CDR3 comprises 16 residues. Germline assignment: CDR1 MDHEN and CDR2 SYDVKM.

In this sample, this clonotype turned up many times. The chain carries TRBV6-4 and TRBJ1-6, with D uncertain. The CDR3 is 16 residues long. Trimming left V 7 bases short and J 4 bases short, with 17 bases between. The germline V gene has CDR1 MRHNA and CDR2 SNTAGT. CDR3 coding DNA: TGTGCCAGCATCCTACTCGGCGGTCTGTATAATTCACCCCTCCACTTT. This encodes CASILLGGLYNSPLHF.

This clonotype was detected ten times or more. The V gene is TRBV19, the J gene TRBJ1-1; no definite D call. V gave up 6 bases and J gave up 4 bases, with 15 bases separating them. The CDR3 runs 14 residues. Per germline, CDR1 LNHDA and CDR2 SQIVND (reference sequence). CDR3 residues: CASSIQLRSTEAFF. CDR3 coding DNA: TGTGCCAGTAGCATACAGCTGAGGAGCACTGAAGCTTTCTTT. Complete variable domain (other parts from reference TRBV19 and TRBJ1-1): DGGITQSPKYLFRKEGQNVTLSCEQNLNHDAMYWYRQDPGQGLRLIYYSQIVNDFQKGDIAEGYSVSREKKESFPLTVTSAQKNPTAFYLCASSIQLRSTEAFFGQGTRLTVV.

At least ten counts were recorded for this clonotype. The chain couples TRBV12-3 or TRBV12-4 to TRBJ1-5; unclear D gene. V gave up 3 bases and J gave up 0 bases, with 9 bases separating them. The CDR3 spans 15 residues. In DNA, the CDR3 is TGTGCCAGCAGTTTGCGAGGAGTTAGCAATCAGCCCCAGCATTTT. This sequence encodes CASSLRGVSNQPQHF.

The CDR3 loop is CASSLNVRSTDTQYF. The CDR3, as DNA: TGTGCCAGCAGCTTGAATGTTAGGAGCACAGATACGCAGTATTTT. The chain uses TRBV11-2 and TRBJ2-3; D is unresolved. Germline V lookup: CDR1 SGHAT, CDR2 FQNNGV. CDR3 size: 15 residues. V lost 3 bases, J lost 0 bases, and 10 bases lay in between.

This clonotype was counted at least ten times. J is TRBJ2-7 and V is TRBV28; D uncertain. Trimming removed 3 bases at V and 0 bases at J, with 12 bases between. Germline V gene sequence: CDR1 MDHEN, CDR2 SYDVKM. CDR3 length: 15 amino acids. CDR3 loop: CASSFPRLRSYEQYF. In nucleotides, the CDR3 is TGTGCCAGCAGTTTCCCCAGGCTTCGCTCCTACGAGCAGTACTTC.

V usage is TRBV19 and J usage is TRBJ1-1; D is ambiguous. Germline V lookup: CDR1 LNHDA, CDR2 SQIVND (reference sequence). The CDR3 consists of 14 residues. Between the trimmed V and J ends, which lost 5 bases and 2 bases, there was a span of 12 bases. DNA for the CDR3: TGTGCCAGTAGTCCCCGGACGCACAACACTGAAGCTTTCTTT. This encodes CASSPRTHNTEAFF.

This clonotype was seen ten or more times. The chain recombines TRBV12-3 or TRBV12-4 with TRBJ2-2; the match to TRBD2 covers 7 bases. The V and J ends lost 7 bases and 6 bases, in that order; junction bases with no gene match: 11. CDR3 length equals 15 residues. The CDR3 loop is CASTRPSGGSGELFF. In DNA form, the CDR3 reads TGTGCCAGCACTCGGCCTAGCGGAGGGTCCGGGGAGCTGTTTTTT.

The gene calls are TRBV11-2 and TRBJ2-2; D is perhaps TRBD1 or TRBD2 (5 bases each). CDR1 and CDR2 from the germline V gene are SGHAT and FQNNGV. V dropped 4 bases and J dropped 4 bases, with 13 bases sitting between them. This CDR3 is built from 15 residues. The CDR3 DNA follows: TGTGCCAGCAGCTCCGGGGCGTTTGGCACCGGGGAGCTGTTTTTT. This translates into CASSSGAFGTGELFF.

In this sample, this clonotype turned up many times. This chain uses TRBV11-3 with TRBJ2-2; D not resolved. V gave up 5 bases and J gave up 4 bases, with 17 bases separating them. This CDR3 is 16 amino acids long. Germline CDR1 SGHNT, CDR2 YENEEA. CDR3 loop: CASSRLVGSLTGELFF. CDR3 DNA sequence: TGTGCCAGCAGCCGTCTAGTCGGGTCCCTCACCGGGGAGCTGTTTTTT.